The clone carrying this TCR beta chain was seen at least ten times. Its specificity is not known. The germline CDR1 and CDR2 sequences are SGHTA and FQGNSA. The ends lost 4 bases at V and 8 bases at J; junction bases unmatched: 14. The CDR3 sequence is 16 residues long. TCRdb called the reads again in MiXCR, with one record for every CDR3 protein. The top ten clones hold about 14% of a sample with approximately 1,000,000 distinct CDR3 sequences, about a third of them seen once. The record originates from a study of T cell repertoires in cytomegalovirus infection. Overall study context: Recently described HLA-C-restricted plus well-studied HLA-B-restricted CMV epitopes were used. Notes on the study in general: CMV carriers with the relevant HLA were identified by cumulative public TCR beta family frequency.

The sequencing here drew on cultured CD8+ T cells from PBMCs, taken from culture after CMV antigen stimulation. The receptor was derived from a human donor in good health (CMV status not recorded). Some clones in this sample may be carry-over from other donors' samples. The chain is built from TRBV7-2 and TRBJ1-2; 9 bases map to TRBD1. The CDR3 nucleotides read TGTGCCAGCAGCTCACCCGACACAGGGGGCGTTTGGGGCTACACCTTC. Its translation: CASSSPDTGGVWGYTF.